This TCR beta chain was identified in a study of blood T cell repertoires in COVID-19. As handled by the study authors: Nucleated cell counts were estimated from reference gene primer amplification. Here immunoSEQ multiplex PCR was the method, and the copy in TCRdb shows in-frame clones only, minus some. V, J and clone size reflect that table, while D and trimming were determined from the DNA. Of 150,000 to 200,000 clones detected, around 81% appear once; the ten largest clones hold roughly 12%. Sequencing used peripheral blood. This sequence was found in a woman of 80 years or more with COVID-19, enrolled during active disease.

The CDR3 spells CSASRSISGELFF. For the CDR3, the DNA is TGCAGTGCTAGTCGTAGTATTAGCGGGGAGCTGTTTTTT. The V call is TRBV20-1, the J call TRBJ2-2, with D uncertain. V was pared by 3 bases and J by 7 bases, with 12 bases between. This CDR3 comprises 13 residues. Germline V lookup: CDR1 DFQATT, CDR2 SNEGSKA (reference sequence).